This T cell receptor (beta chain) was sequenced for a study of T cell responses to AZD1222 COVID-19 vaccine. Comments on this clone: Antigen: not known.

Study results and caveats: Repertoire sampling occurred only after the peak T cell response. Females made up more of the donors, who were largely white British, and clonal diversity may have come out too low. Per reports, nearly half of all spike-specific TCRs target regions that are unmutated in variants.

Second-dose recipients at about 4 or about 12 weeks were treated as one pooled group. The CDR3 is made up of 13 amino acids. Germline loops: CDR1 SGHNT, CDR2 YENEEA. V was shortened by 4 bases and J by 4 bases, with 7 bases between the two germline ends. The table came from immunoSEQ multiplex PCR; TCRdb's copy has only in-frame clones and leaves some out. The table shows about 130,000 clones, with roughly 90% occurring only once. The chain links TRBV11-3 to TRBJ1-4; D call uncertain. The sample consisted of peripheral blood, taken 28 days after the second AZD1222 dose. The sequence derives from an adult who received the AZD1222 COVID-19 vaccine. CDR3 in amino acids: CASSSDGNEKLFF. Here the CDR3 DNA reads TGTGCCAGCAGCTCGGACGGTAATGAAAAACTGTTTTTT.